This is a list of T cell receptor beta chains from one sample in a study of breast tumors, draining lymph nodes, adjacent tissues. TCRdb re-called the multiplex PCR reads with MiXCR, one entry per CDR3 protein. The sample holds fewer than 200,000 distinct CDR3 sequences, 25% to 40% seen once. Sequenced material: axillary lymph node tissue. Every receptor here comes from a female donor with breast cancer. Some clones in this sample may be carry-over from other donors' samples. CDR3s include the opening cysteine and the closing phenylalanine or tryptophan. The D gene is left open where the match is weak. Not all rows give a size; the values are once, few, many and, for expanded clones, a class.

V gene: TRBV6-1; clone size: few; J gene: TRBJ1-5; D gene: TRBD1; CDR3 protein: CASIQLRGDQPQHF; CDR3 DNA: TGTGCCAGCATTCAACTCAGGGGGGATCAGCCCCAGCATTTT
V gene: TRBV7-2; clone size: many; J gene: TRBJ2-3; D gene: TRBD2; CDR3 protein: CASSLGLAGGTQYF; CDR3 DNA: TGTGCCAGCAGCTTAGGACTAGCGGGAGGTACGCAGTATTTT
V gene: TRBV7-9; clone size: NA; J gene: TRBJ2-6; D gene: TRBD1; CDR3 protein: CASSLWGQPSGANVLTF; CDR3 DNA: TGTGCCAGCAGCTTGTGGGGACAGCCATCTGGGGCCAACGTCCTGACTTTC
V gene: TRBV10-3; clone size: many; J gene: TRBJ2-1; D gene: TRBD1; CDR3 protein: CAISESDRGRTVFF; CDR3 DNA: TGTGCCATCAGTGAGTCGGACAGGGGGCGTACAGTGTTCTTC
V gene: TRBV10-3; clone size: many; J gene: TRBJ2-1; D gene: TRBD2; CDR3 protein: CAISESPSGGYNEQFF; CDR3 DNA: TGTGCCATCAGTGAGTCTCCTAGCGGGGGTTACAATGAGCAGTTCTTC
V gene: TRBV12-3/TRBV12-4; clone size: many; J gene: TRBJ2-1; D gene: TRBD2; CDR3 protein: CASSPRTSGNYEQFF; CDR3 DNA: TGTGCCAGCAGTCCCCGGACTAGCGGGAACTATGAGCAGTTCTTC
V gene: TRBV7-8; clone size: many; J gene: TRBJ2-7; D gene: NA; CDR3 protein: CASQTAASYEQYF; CDR3 DNA: TGTGCCAGCCAGACAGCTGCCTCCTACGAGCAGTACTTC
V gene: TRBV4-2; clone size: NA; J gene: TRBJ2-1; D gene: TRBD2; CDR3 protein: CASSLTSGAEQFF; CDR3 DNA: TGTGCCAGCAGCCTAACTAGCGGGGCCGAGCAGTTCTTC
V gene: TRBV25-1; clone size: NA; J gene: TRBJ1-6; D gene: NA; CDR3 protein: CASSELTGSPLHF; CDR3 DNA: TGTGCCAGCAGTGAATTGACGGGATCACCCCTCCACTTT
V gene: TRBV20-1; clone size: NA; J gene: TRBJ2-5; D gene: TRBD1; CDR3 protein: CSAAKTGEGSQPQYF; CDR3 DNA: TGCAGTGCTGCTAAGACAGGGGAAGGCAGTCAGCCCCAGTACTTC
V gene: TRBV12-3/TRBV12-4; clone size: many; J gene: TRBJ1-3; D gene: TRBD1; CDR3 protein: CASSRPGQGGNTIYF; CDR3 DNA: TGTGCCAGCAGCCGCCCCGGACAGGGGGGAAACACCATATATTTT
V gene: TRBV20-1; clone size: many; J gene: TRBJ2-1; D gene: TRBD2; CDR3 protein: CSAPTSGGFYNEQFF; CDR3 DNA: TGCAGTGCTCCTACTAGCGGGGGGTTTTACAATGAGCAGTTCTTC
V gene: TRBV5-4; clone size: many; J gene: TRBJ2-1; D gene: NA; CDR3 protein: CASYSGLSSYNEQFF; CDR3 DNA: TGTGCCAGCTATAGCGGACTGAGCTCCTACAATGAGCAGTTCTTC
V gene: TRBV7-6; clone size: many; J gene: TRBJ2-7; D gene: NA; CDR3 protein: CASSLDGRGGEQYF; CDR3 DNA: TGTGCCAGCAGCTTAGATGGCAGGGGAGGCGAGCAGTACTTC
V gene: TRBV7-9; clone size: many; J gene: TRBJ1-3; D gene: TRBD1; CDR3 protein: CASSVRSWTGGRNPIYF; CDR3 DNA: TGTGCCAGCAGCGTGCGATCCTGGACAGGGGGTAGAAACCCCATATATTTT
V gene: TRBV20-1; clone size: few; J gene: TRBJ2-7; D gene: NA; CDR3 protein: CSASGGSISSEQYF; CDR3 DNA: TGCAGTGCTAGTGGCGGGTCCATCTCCTCCGAGCAGTACTTC
V gene: TRBV20-1; clone size: NA; J gene: TRBJ1-1; D gene: TRBD1; CDR3 protein: CSGRGRDRRENTEAFF; CDR3 DNA: TGCAGTGGGCGGGGTCGGGACAGAAGGGAGAACACTGAAGCTTTCTTT
V gene: TRBV3-1; clone size: NA; J gene: TRBJ1-2; D gene: NA; CDR3 protein: CARRGGIYGYTF; CDR3 DNA: TGTGCCCGCCGGGGGGGGATCTATGGCTACACCTTC
V gene: TRBV2; clone size: NA; J gene: TRBJ2-5; D gene: TRBD2; CDR3 protein: CASIGGSGAGETQYF; CDR3 DNA: TGTGCCAGCATTGGGGGTAGCGGGGCAGGAGAGACCCAGTACTTC
V gene: TRBV7-7; clone size: NA; J gene: TRBJ2-3; D gene: NA; CDR3 protein: CASSSPTGYRGVDTQYF; CDR3 DNA: TGTGCTAGCAGCTCGCCAACAGGTTACCGGGGAGTTGATACGCAGTATTTT
V gene: TRBV11-2; clone size: many; J gene: TRBJ1-5; D gene: NA; CDR3 protein: CASSLDRAGDQPQHF; CDR3 DNA: TGTGCCAGCAGCTTAGATCGGGCTGGGGACCAGCCCCAGCATTTT
V gene: TRBV5-4; clone size: NA; J gene: TRBJ2-1; D gene: TRBD2; CDR3 protein: CASSGSGTSYNEQFF; CDR3 DNA: TGTGCCAGCAGCGGATCCGGGACTAGCTACAATGAGCAGTTCTTC
V gene: TRBV6-6; clone size: many; J gene: TRBJ2-3; D gene: TRBD1; CDR3 protein: CASSYTRQGLTDTQYF; CDR3 DNA: TGTGCCAGCAGTTACACACGACAGGGTTTGACAGATACGCAGTATTTT
V gene: TRBV7-6; clone size: many; J gene: TRBJ1-2; D gene: TRBD1; CDR3 protein: CASSYVTRQGPPSGPWGYTF; CDR3 DNA: TGTGCCAGCAGCTACGTTACTCGACAGGGACCGCCCTCGGGTCCTTGGGGCTACACCTTC